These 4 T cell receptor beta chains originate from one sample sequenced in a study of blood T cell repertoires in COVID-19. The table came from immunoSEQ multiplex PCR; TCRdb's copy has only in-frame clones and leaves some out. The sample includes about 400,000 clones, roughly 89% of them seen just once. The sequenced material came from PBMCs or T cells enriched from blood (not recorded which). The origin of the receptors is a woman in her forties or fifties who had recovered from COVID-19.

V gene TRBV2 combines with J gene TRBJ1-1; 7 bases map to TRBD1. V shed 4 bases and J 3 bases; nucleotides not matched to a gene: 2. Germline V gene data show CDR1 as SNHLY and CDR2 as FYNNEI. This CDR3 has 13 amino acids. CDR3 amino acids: CASSAQGYTEAFF. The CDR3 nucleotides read TGTGCCAGCAGTGCACAGGGGTACACTGAAGCTTTCTTT.

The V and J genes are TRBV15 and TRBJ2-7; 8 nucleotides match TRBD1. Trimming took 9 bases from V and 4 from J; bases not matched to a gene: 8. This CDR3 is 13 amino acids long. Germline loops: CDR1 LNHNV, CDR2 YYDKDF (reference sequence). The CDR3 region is CATSDRVGYEQYF. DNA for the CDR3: TGTGCCACTTCGGACAGGGTAGGATACGAGCAGTACTTC.

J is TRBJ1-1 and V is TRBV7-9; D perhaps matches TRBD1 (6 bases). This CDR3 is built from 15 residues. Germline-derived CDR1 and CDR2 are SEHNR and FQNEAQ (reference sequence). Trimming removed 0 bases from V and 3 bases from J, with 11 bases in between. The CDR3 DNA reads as TGTGCCAGCAGCTTAGCACAGGGACGGGACACTGAAGCTTTCTTT. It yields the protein CASSLAQGRDTEAFF.

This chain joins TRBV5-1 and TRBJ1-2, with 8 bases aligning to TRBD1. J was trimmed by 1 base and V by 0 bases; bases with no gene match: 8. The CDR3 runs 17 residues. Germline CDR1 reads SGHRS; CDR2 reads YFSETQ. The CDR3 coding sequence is TGCGCCAGCAGCTTGGGGGGACAGGCGAGAATTAACTATGGCTACACCTTC. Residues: CASSLGGQARINYGYTF.